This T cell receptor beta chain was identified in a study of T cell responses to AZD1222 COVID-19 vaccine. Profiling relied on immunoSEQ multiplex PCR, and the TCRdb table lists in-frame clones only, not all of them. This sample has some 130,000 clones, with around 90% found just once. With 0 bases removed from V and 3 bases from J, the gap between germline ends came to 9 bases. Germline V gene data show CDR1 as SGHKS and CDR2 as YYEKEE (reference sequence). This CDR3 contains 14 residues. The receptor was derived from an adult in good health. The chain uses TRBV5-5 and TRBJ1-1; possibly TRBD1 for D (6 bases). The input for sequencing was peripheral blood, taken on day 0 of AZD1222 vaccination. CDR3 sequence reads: CASSLVDRHTEAFF. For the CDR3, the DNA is TGTGCCAGCAGCTTGGTAGACAGGCACACTGAAGCTTTCTTT.